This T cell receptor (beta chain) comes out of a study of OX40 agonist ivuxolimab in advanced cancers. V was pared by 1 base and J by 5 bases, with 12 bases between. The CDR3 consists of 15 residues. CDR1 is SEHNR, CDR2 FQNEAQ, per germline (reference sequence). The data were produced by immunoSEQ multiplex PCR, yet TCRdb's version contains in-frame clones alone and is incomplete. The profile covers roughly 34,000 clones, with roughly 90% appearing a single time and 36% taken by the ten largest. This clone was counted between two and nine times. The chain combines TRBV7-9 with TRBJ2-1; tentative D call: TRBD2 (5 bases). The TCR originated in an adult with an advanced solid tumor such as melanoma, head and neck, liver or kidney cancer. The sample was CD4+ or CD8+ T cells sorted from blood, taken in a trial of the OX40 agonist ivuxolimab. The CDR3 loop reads CASSLGPSSNNEQFF. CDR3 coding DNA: TGTGCCAGCAGCTTAGGTCCTAGCAGCAACAATGAGCAGTTCTTC.